Listed here is a single T cell receptor beta chain. The time point denotes: blood at routine non-recurrence follow-up after resection. Unsorted whole RNA of tumor, nontumor lung or frozen PBMC was sequenced. The data are from a study of spatial heterogeneity in lung cancer. Whole-study context: Where they were available, follow-up PBMC samples were sequenced, at a median of around 2 years after resection.

Germline CDR1 ENHRY, CDR2 SYGVKD. This CDR3 has 12 residues. J was trimmed by 4 bases and V by 10 bases; bases with no gene match: 6. TCRdb used MiXCR to reprocess the 5' RACE reads, holding one entry per CDR3 protein. The table lists around 27,000 distinct CDR3 sequences, approximately 5.1% of them singletons. V usage is TRBV10-3 and J usage is TRBJ1-1; TRBD1 matches at 7 bases. The source material was PBMCs, sampled at follow-up. This TCR came from a female donor with early-stage non-small cell lung cancer. The CDR3 nucleotides are TGTGCCACCTTAGGGGACAGCACTGAAGCTTTCTTT. It is translated as CATLGDSTEAFF.